Listed below are T cell receptor beta chains from one sample, sequenced in a study of PD-1 blockade in mismatch repair-deficient tumors. Sequencing was performed with immunoSEQ multiplex PCR; in TCRdb, only in-frame clones are kept and a portion is missing. The data show 75,000 to 80,000 clones, roughly 80% seen once. This material consisted of peripheral blood, taken 44 weeks after starting pembrolizumab. These receptors were collected from an adult with mismatch repair-deficient cancer. CDR3s include the opening cysteine and the closing phenylalanine or tryptophan.

CASILGFNVGNEQFF	TRBV11-2	TRBJ2-1	15
CASNGQNFYEQYF	TRBV18	TRBJ2-7	13
CASSLEVLGSGYTF	TRBV11-2	TRBJ1-2	14
CSVRTSEHEQYF	TRBV29-1	TRBJ2-7	12
CAWGLDSTDTQYF	TRBV30	TRBJ2-3	13
CASSPPGAGGHYNEQFF	TRBV4-2	TRBJ2-1	17
CASSPGTSARRAYNEQFF	TRBV13	TRBJ2-1	18
CASSPRGGMIQPQHF	TRBV7-9	TRBJ1-5	15
CASSTGLAGGPREQFF	TRBV19	TRBJ2-1	16
CASNVEEGGGELFF	TRBV27	TRBJ2-2	14
CASSQLVREDNEQFF	TRBV4-1	TRBJ2-1	15
CASSDTPQGLGGYTF	TRBV6-4	TRBJ1-2	15
CAIRGGQEETQYF	TRBV10-3	TRBJ2-5	13